The clone carrying this T cell receptor beta chain was picked up one time. These data belong to a study of Ad26.COV2.S vaccination and SARS-CoV-2 variants. Across the study: Doses of Ad26.COV2.S were injected into muscle once or twice, 56 days apart.

Data came from immunoSEQ multiplex PCR; TCRdb stores just in-frame clones and leaves some out. This table holds roughly 500,000 clones, 89% found once. Treatment here: about 20 received Ad26.COV2.S at low or high dose, single or two shots; 5 received placebo; per-sample allocation not given. Vaccine and placebo recipients were sampled on day 63 after the first injection. Whoever gave the sample was an adult aged 18-55 years in Boston. The CDR3 is 14 residues long. Germline V gives CDR1 LGHDT, CDR2 YNNKEL (reference sequence). With 4 bases removed from V and 8 bases from J, the gap between germline ends came to 17 bases.

This TCR derives from a person aged 18-60 years who received the Ad26.COV2.S COVID-19 vaccine or a placebo. This sample comprised peripheral blood, obtained in a trial of Ad26.COV2.S vaccine versus placebo. V gene TRBV3-1 (or the pseudogene TRBV3-2) combines with J gene TRBJ1-2; D remains unclear. The CDR3 DNA sequence: TGTGCCAGCAGCCGCACCCCCCATACTTGGGGCTACACCTTC. As protein: CASSRTPHTWGYTF.